This TCR beta chain emerged from a study of blood T cell repertoires in COVID-19. Across the study: The United States, Italy and Spain supplied acute and convalescent COVID-19 samples. The analysed material was cDNA or gDNA that came from T cells, B-cell-depleted T cells, or PBMCs.

The authors' processing: Amplification of reference gene primers provided the estimated nucleated cell counts. Produced via immunoSEQ multiplex PCR; TCRdb's table is partial and in-frame only. D and trimming come from the DNA, and the V and J calls and clone size come from that table. The sample includes some 250,000 clones, 70% to 90% of them seen just once. The clonotype originates from a woman aged 35 to 49 who had recovered from COVID-19. Sequencing input: peripheral blood.

The CDR3 sequence is CASSRVRGDTEAFF. The CDR3 DNA reads TGTGCCAGTAGTAGAGTCAGGGGGGACACTGAAGCTTTCTTT. The V call is TRBV19, the J call TRBJ1-1, with TRBD1 identical over 7 bases. V lost 4 bases to trimming and J lost 3 bases; unmatched junction nucleotides: 5. Germline lookup yields CDR1 LNHDA and CDR2 SQIVND (reference sequence). This CDR3 is built from 14 residues.